One sample yielded the 4 T cell receptor beta chains listed below, sequenced in a study of blood T cell repertoires in COVID-19. Libraries were prepared by immunoSEQ multiplex PCR; TCRdb keeps only in-frame clonotypes and omits some of them. The table lists about 98,000 clones, about 80% of them singletons. The specimen sequenced was peripheral blood. The receptors derive from a man in his 70s with acute or convalescent COVID-19.

V usage is TRBV5-5 and J usage is TRBJ2-2; no firm D call. This CDR3 has 16 amino acids. Germline V gives CDR1 SGHKS, CDR2 YYEKEE (reference sequence). Between the trimmed V and J ends, which lost 0 bases and 7 bases, there was a span of 16 bases. The CDR3: CASSLGPPVVRGELFF. The CDR3 coding sequence is TGTGCCAGCAGCTTGGGTCCCCCGGTCGTCCGCGGGGAGCTGTTTTTT.

This chain links TRBV12-3 or TRBV12-4 with TRBJ2-7; D gene unclear. V shed 3 bases and J shed 2 bases, with 5 bases lying between them. The CDR3 is 12 residues long. The CDR3 DNA reads as TGTGCCAGCAGTTTGGCCCCCTACGAGCAGTACTTC. Translation: CASSLAPYEQYF.

V and J are TRBV4-3 and TRBJ2-5; D call uncertain. Germline V lookup: CDR1 LGHNA, CDR2 YSLEER. V was shortened by 4 bases and J by 2 bases, with 8 bases between the two germline ends. The CDR3 is 13 residues long. This CDR3 is CASSPTDQETQYF. The CDR3 DNA follows: TGCGCCAGCAGCCCCACAGATCAAGAGACCCAGTACTTC.

The J gene is TRBJ2-5, the V gene TRBV6-1, with D possibly being TRBD2 (6 bases). CDR1 and CDR2 (germline): MNHNS, SASEGT. The CDR3 runs to 14 residues. Trimming left V 3 bases short and J 3 bases short, with 11 bases between. The chain's CDR3 is CASSEGGSKETQYF. CDR3 coding DNA: TGTGCCAGCAGTGAGGGGGGAAGTAAAGAGACCCAGTACTTC.